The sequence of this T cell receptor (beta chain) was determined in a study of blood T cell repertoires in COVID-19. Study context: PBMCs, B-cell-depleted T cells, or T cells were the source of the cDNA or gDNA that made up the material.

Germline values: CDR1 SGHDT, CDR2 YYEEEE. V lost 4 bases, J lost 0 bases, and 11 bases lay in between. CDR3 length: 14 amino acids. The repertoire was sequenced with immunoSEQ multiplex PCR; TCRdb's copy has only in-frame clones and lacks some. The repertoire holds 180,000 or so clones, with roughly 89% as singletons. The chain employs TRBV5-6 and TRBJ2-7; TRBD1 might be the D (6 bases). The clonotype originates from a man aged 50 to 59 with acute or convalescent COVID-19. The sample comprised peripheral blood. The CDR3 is CASSPGQFSYEQYV. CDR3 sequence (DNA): TGTGCCAGCAGCCCAGGACAGTTCTCCTACGAGCAGTACGTC.